The 15 T cell receptor beta chains reported below all come from one sample, sequenced in a study of CD8 T cells in ankylosing spondylitis. TCRdb analysed the 5' RACE reads with MiXCR anew, one entry per CDR3 protein. The table shows about 220,000 distinct CDR3 sequences, with around 25% occurring only once. Sequencing input: blood, either unsorted or a sorted T cell fraction (not recorded which). The receptors here all came from a male donor with ankylosing spondylitis or in good health (not recorded which).

This clonotype was seen a few times. The J gene is TRBJ1-6, the V gene TRBV5-4, with D perhaps TRBD1 (6 bases). Germline V gives CDR1 SGHNT, CDR2 YYREEE (reference sequence). Trimming cost V 4 bases and J 7 bases, with 18 bases left between them. This CDR3 has 16 amino acids. CDR3 sequence (DNA): TGTGCCAGCAGCGCGGGCCCCAGGGGAAGGAATTCACCCCTCCACTTT. Its protein product is CASSAGPRGRNSPLHF.

The genes are TRBV12-3 or TRBV12-4 and TRBJ1-4, with no clear D. The CDR3 sequence is 13 residues long. V lost 2 bases, J lost 8 bases, and 9 bases lay in between. CDR3 loop: CASSLRVFEKLFF. The CDR3 DNA sequence: TGTGCCAGCAGTTTAAGGGTTTTCGAAAAACTGTTTTTT.

This clonotype was detected many times. The J gene is TRBJ1-1, the V gene TRBV20-1; tentatively, D is TRBD1 (5 bases). V was clipped by 6 bases and J by 6 bases, with 20 bases between them. The germline gives CDR1 DFQATT, CDR2 SNEGSKA (reference sequence). The CDR3 covers 14 residues. DNA of the CDR3: TGCAGTGCCAGGGTCGGGGGGAATGTCGCTGAAGCTTTCTTT. Protein sequence: CSARVGGNVAEAFF.

The chain uses TRBV7-2 and TRBJ1-1; weak D call: TRBD1 (6 bases). The V gene's germline CDR1 is SGHTA and CDR2 FQGNSA. This CDR3 has 13 residues. V was clipped by 6 bases and J by 4 bases, with 12 bases between them. Written as DNA, the CDR3 is TGTGCCAGCAGGTCCGGGGGGGCCACTGAAGCTTTCTTT. Amino acids: CASRSGGATEAFF.

There are many counts of this clonotype. The chain carries TRBV9 and TRBJ2-2, with D possibly matching TRBD2 (5 bases). With 0 bases removed from V and 4 bases from J, the gap between germline ends came to 10 bases. Germline V gene sequence: CDR1 SGDLS, CDR2 YYNGEE. There are 15 residues in the CDR3. This chain's CDR3 is CASSVGVGVTGELFF. As DNA, the CDR3 is TGTGCCAGCAGCGTAGGGGTGGGAGTCACCGGGGAGCTGTTTTTT.

This clonotype was counted ten times or more. V gene TRBV29-1 combines with J gene TRBJ2-2; TRBD2 matches at 7 bases. The CDR3 consists of 14 residues. Germline-derived CDR1 and CDR2 are SQVTM and ANQGSEA. V shed 5 bases and J 2 bases; nucleotides not matched to a gene: 5. This chain's CDR3 is CSVSSGFNTGELFF. DNA of the CDR3: TGCAGCGTTTCTAGCGGATTTAACACCGGGGAGCTGTTTTTT.

A note on this clonotype: A much larger clone differs from this one at a single base, so this may be a read error. This rearrangement joins TRBV7-2 to TRBJ2-7; the D gene could be TRBD1 or TRBD2 (6 bases each). The germline gives CDR1 SGHTA, CDR2 FQGNSA. This CDR3 has 15 amino acids. V gave up 0 bases and J gave up 6 bases, with 15 bases separating them. The CDR3 DNA sequence: TGTGCCAGCAGCTTAGCGTGGGGGGCTAGCTCCGAGCAGTACTTC. Protein: CASSLAWGASSEQYF.

The chain has TRBV29-1 and TRBJ2-5, with 10 nucleotides matching TRBD2. The CDR3 consists of 13 residues. Germline lookup yields CDR1 SQVTM and CDR2 ANQGSEA. V trimming: 5 bases; J trimming: 5 bases; junction bases outside the gene matches: 5. The CDR3, as DNA: TGCAGCGTTCAAGCGGGAGGGAGGGAGACCCAGTACTTC. This translates into CSVQAGGRETQYF.

The chain is built from TRBV6-1 and TRBJ1-1, with no clear D. Germline V gives CDR1 MNHNS, CDR2 SASEGT. V shed 7 bases and J shed 1 base, with 10 bases lying between them. The CDR3 consists of 13 residues. CDR3 amino acids: CASKVAGNTEAFF. The CDR3 coding sequence is TGTGCCAGCAAGGTGGCAGGGAACACTGAAGCTTTCTTT.

This clonotype was counted at least ten times. The chain employs TRBV3-1 and TRBJ2-7, with TRBD1 matching over 10 bases. With 4 bases clipped from V and 7 bases from J, the junction kept 4 bases outside the gene matches. The germline CDR1 and CDR2 sequences are LGHDT and YNNKEL (reference sequence). The CDR3 totals 13 residues. Written as DNA, the CDR3 is TGTGCCAGCAGCCGACAGGGGGCGCGGGAGCAGTACTTC. Protein: CASSRQGAREQYF.

In this sample, this clonotype turned up many times. The chain uses TRBV12-3 or TRBV12-4 and TRBJ1-1, with D possibly matching TRBD1 (5 bases). The CDR3 has 14 amino acids. Trimming took off 4 bases at V and 4 bases at J, with 13 bases between the two ends. CDR3 in amino acids: CASSSGTHGTEAFF. CDR3 DNA sequence: TGTGCCAGCAGTTCCGGGACCCACGGCACTGAAGCTTTCTTT.

In its sample, this clonotype was seen many times. The chain carries TRBV7-2 and TRBJ1-1; D is possibly TRBD1 (5 bases). Germline loops: CDR1 SGHTA, CDR2 FQGNSA. The V gene lost 5 bases and the J gene lost 0 bases, with 10 bases spanning the gap. The CDR3 consists of 14 residues. The CDR3 sequence: CASSHGTLNTEAFF. The DNA for the CDR3 is TGTGCCAGCAGCCACGGGACCCTGAACACTGAAGCTTTCTTT.

This clonotype was picked up many times. The V call is TRBV12-3 or TRBV12-4, the J call TRBJ2-1, with D possibly TRBD2 on 5 matching bases. The CDR3 runs 14 residues. Trimming shortened V by 4 bases and J by 2 bases, and 9 bases separated the two germline ends. The CDR3 here is CASSWTGTYNEQFF. CDR3 coding DNA: TGTGCCAGCAGTTGGACTGGGACCTACAATGAGCAGTTCTTC.

This clonotype was detected ten times or more. The chain links TRBV3-1 to TRBJ1-1; the D is unclear. CDR3 size: 16 residues. Germline CDR1 reads LGHDT; CDR2 reads YNNKEL (reference sequence). Trimming took 4 bases from V and 0 from J, leaving 15 bases between them. For the CDR3, the DNA is TGTGCCAGCAGCCCATCGGCGGCAGTACTGAACACTGAAGCTTTCTTT. Protein product: CASSPSAAVLNTEAFF.

The rearrangement links TRBV15 to TRBJ2-4; TRBD1 matches at 11 bases. The trim removed 5 bases at V and 14 bases at J, leaving 11 bases unmatched. The CDR3 spans 14 residues. Germline CDR1 LNHNV, CDR2 YYDKDF (reference sequence). CDR3 nucleotide sequence: TGTGCCACCAGCCCCCGGACAGGGGGCGGTGGGGAGTACTTC. Translation: CATSPRTGGGGEYF. The variable domain in full, with the rest retrieved from reference TRBV15 and TRBJ2-4, is DAMVIQNPRYQVTQFGKPVTLSCSQTLNHNVMYWYQQKSSQAPKLLFHYYDKDFNNEADTPDNFQSRRPNTSFCFLDIRSPGLGDTAMYLCATSPRTGGGGEYFGAGTRLSVL.